A single sample is the source of the 16 T cell receptor beta chains below, sequenced in a study of B cell selection in AIRE deficiency. Using immunoSEQ multiplex PCR, the repertoire was profiled, and TCRdb retains in-frame clones only, with some absent. The repertoire holds roughly 25,000 clones, with roughly 96% as singletons. CD4+CD127+ cells were sorted as the conventional CD4 T cells. Sequences were obtained from CD4+CD127+ conventional T cells sorted from PBMCs. The receptors were gathered from a human donor in good health.

The gene calls are TRBV30 and TRBJ2-1; D tentatively fits TRBD1 or TRBD2 (5 bases each). Looked up from germline, CDR1 is GTSNPN and CDR2 is SVGIG (reference sequence). Deletions cut 2 bases from V and 3 bases from J, with 14 bases between. CDR3 length: 15 amino acids. The CDR3: CAWSSGADLYNEQFF. The CDR3 nucleotides read TGTGCCTGGAGTTCCGGGGCCGACCTCTACAATGAGCAGTTCTTC.

The gene calls are TRBV6-6 and TRBJ2-1; 7 bases are shared with TRBD2. Germline V gives CDR1 MNHNY, CDR2 SVGAGI (reference sequence). The CDR3 consists of 16 residues. V shed 4 bases, J shed 0 bases, and the junction held 6 bases outside the gene matches. Here the CDR3 DNA reads TGTGCCAGCAGTTGGGACGGGAGGTCCTCCTACAATGAGCAGTTCTTC. This translates into CASSWDGRSSYNEQFF.

The chain has TRBV6-5 and TRBJ2-5; D ambiguous. The CDR3 has 13 residues. Germline loops: CDR1 MNHEY, CDR2 SVGAGI. V was cut by 6 bases and J by 4 bases, with 12 bases left in between. The CDR3 nucleotides read TGTGCCAGCAGCAGATCCCTAGGAGAGACCCAGTACTTC. Residues: CASSRSLGETQYF.

The J gene is TRBJ1-2, the V gene TRBV27; the D gene is possibly TRBD1 (6 bases). The CDR3 runs to 13 residues. With 8 bases removed from V and 5 bases from J, the gap between germline ends came to 15 bases. In germline, CDR1 is MNHEY, CDR2 SMNVEV (reference sequence). The chain's CDR3 is CASAPDSRYGYTF. The CDR3 DNA sequence: TGTGCCAGCGCACCGGACAGCCGTTATGGCTACACCTTC.

This rearrangement joins TRBV4-1 to TRBJ2-7; 14 bases are a match to TRBD2. Germline loops: CDR1 MGHRA, CDR2 YSYEKL. The junction had 4 bases not matched to a gene; V was cut back by 4 bases and J by 5 bases. The CDR3 runs 15 residues. The CDR3 here is CASSRSGLAGDEQYF. The CDR3 DNA reads TGCGCCAGCAGCCGATCGGGACTAGCGGGAGACGAGCAGTACTTC.

The chain has TRBV6-5 and TRBJ2-7, with TRBD2 as a possible D gene (6 bases). Trimming stripped 6 bases from V and 0 bases from J, with 18 bases between. The CDR3 has 16 residues. Looked up from germline, CDR1 is MNHEY and CDR2 is SVGAGI. The CDR3 bases are TGTGCCAGCAGGTACCAGAGGCGGGGAAGCTCCTACGAGCAGTACTTC. It yields the protein CASRYQRRGSSYEQYF.

The chain has TRBV25-1 and TRBJ1-1, with TRBD1 identical over 7 bases. J lost 1 base, V lost 6 bases, and 2 bases had no gene match. The length of the CDR3 is 13 residues. The germline gives CDR1 MGHDK, CDR2 SYGVNS. CDR3 loop: CASSGTANTEAFF. For the CDR3, the DNA is TGTGCCAGCAGCGGGACAGCGAACACTGAAGCTTTCTTT.

The chain carries TRBV5-4 and TRBJ2-2, with D perhaps TRBD1 (5 bases). Germline CDR1 SGHNT, CDR2 YYREEE (reference sequence). CDR3 length equals 16 residues. Trimming took off 4 bases at V and 3 bases at J, with 16 bases between the two ends. The chain's CDR3 is CASSERPGSDTGELFF. CDR3 DNA sequence: TGTGCCAGCAGCGAGAGGCCAGGGTCGGACACCGGGGAGCTGTTTTTT.

The V gene is TRBV9, the J gene TRBJ2-3; perhaps TRBD2 as D (5 bases). The germline CDR1 and CDR2 sequences are SGDLS and YYNGEE. This CDR3 region has 14 residues. Trimming took 4 bases from V and 0 from J, leaving 9 bases between them. The CDR3 loop is CASSYGLSTDTQYF. The CDR3, as DNA: TGTGCCAGCAGCTACGGACTCAGCACAGATACGCAGTATTTT.

V is TRBV6-1 and J is TRBJ1-2; D is possibly TRBD1 (6 bases). V lost 4 bases to trimming and J lost 2 bases, with 17 bases between them. The CDR3 consists of 16 residues. Germline V gives CDR1 MNHNS, CDR2 SASEGT. CDR3 sequence: CASSATWVRGNYGYTF. The CDR3 bases are TGTGCCAGCAGTGCGACATGGGTCAGGGGCAACTATGGCTACACCTTC.

The rearrangement uses TRBV28 and TRBJ2-7; no definite D call. This CDR3 spans 12 amino acids. Germline loops: CDR1 MDHEN, CDR2 SYDVKM. The V gene lost 5 bases and the J gene lost 7 bases, with 12 bases spanning the gap. CDR3 sequence (DNA): TGTGCCAGCAGTCCACCGGCGCGGGAGCAGTACTTC. Translated, it gives CASSPPAREQYF.

The chain couples TRBV18 to TRBJ1-1; 9 bases line up with TRBD1. With 4 bases clipped from V and 5 bases from J, the junction kept 5 bases outside the gene matches. The V gene's germline CDR1 is KGHSH and CDR2 LQKENI. The CDR3 has 14 residues. Here the CDR3 reads CASSRDRVDTEAFF. The CDR3, as DNA: TGTGCCAGCTCACGGGACAGGGTAGATACTGAAGCTTTCTTT.

Only one count was recorded for this clone. The V gene is TRBV6-5, the J gene TRBJ1-5, with D uncertain. Per the germline V gene, CDR1 is MNHEY and CDR2 is SVGAGI. Deletions cut 6 bases from V and 9 bases from J, with 15 bases between. CDR3 size: 13 residues. The DNA of the CDR3 is TGTGCCAGCAGCCCCAGTACAGACGGGCCCCAGCATTTT. Its protein product is CASSPSTDGPQHF.

The rearrangement joins TRBV6-6 to TRBJ2-7; D call uncertain. Trimming took 5 bases from V and 2 from J, leaving 4 bases between them. CDR1 and CDR2 from the germline V gene are MNHNY and SVGAGI (reference sequence). CDR3 size: 11 residues. CDR3 amino acids: CASSGTYEQYF. In DNA, the CDR3 is TGTGCCAGCAGTGGGACCTACGAGCAGTACTTC.

J is TRBJ2-1 and V is TRBV9; 7 bases fit TRBD1. Germline-derived CDR1 and CDR2 are SGDLS and YYNGEE. Trimming cost V 0 bases and J 8 bases; bases outside gene matches: 11. This CDR3 has 16 amino acids. The CDR3 sequence is CASSVETGLRFHEQFF. The CDR3, as DNA: TGTGCCAGCAGCGTAGAGACAGGGTTACGTTTCCATGAGCAGTTCTTC.

This clone showed up just once. The chain combines TRBV9 with TRBJ1-1, with D possibly being TRBD1 (5 bases). The CDR3 loop spans 15 amino acids. CDR1 and CDR2 from the germline V gene are SGDLS and YYNGEE. Between the trimmed V and J ends, which lost 0 bases and 1 base, there was a span of 10 bases. The DNA of the CDR3 is TGTGCCAGCAGCGTAGGAGGACACTCGAACACTGAAGCTTTCTTT. Residues: CASSVGGHSNTEAFF.